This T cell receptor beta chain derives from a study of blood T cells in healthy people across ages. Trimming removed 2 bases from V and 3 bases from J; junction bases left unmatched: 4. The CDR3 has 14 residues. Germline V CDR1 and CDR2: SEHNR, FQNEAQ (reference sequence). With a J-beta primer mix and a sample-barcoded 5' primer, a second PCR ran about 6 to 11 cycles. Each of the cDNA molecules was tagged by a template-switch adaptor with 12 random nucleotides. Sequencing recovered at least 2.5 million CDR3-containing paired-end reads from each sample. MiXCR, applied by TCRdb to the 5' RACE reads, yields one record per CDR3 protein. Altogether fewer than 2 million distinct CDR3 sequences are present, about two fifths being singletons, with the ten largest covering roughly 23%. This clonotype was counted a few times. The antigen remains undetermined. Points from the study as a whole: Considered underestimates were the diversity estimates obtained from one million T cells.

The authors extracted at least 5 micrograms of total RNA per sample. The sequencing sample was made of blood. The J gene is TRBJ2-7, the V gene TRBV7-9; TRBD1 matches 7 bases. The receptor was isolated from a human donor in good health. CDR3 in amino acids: CASSLSDRDYEQYF. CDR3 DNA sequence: TGTGCCAGCAGCTTAAGTGACAGGGACTACGAGCAGTACTTC.